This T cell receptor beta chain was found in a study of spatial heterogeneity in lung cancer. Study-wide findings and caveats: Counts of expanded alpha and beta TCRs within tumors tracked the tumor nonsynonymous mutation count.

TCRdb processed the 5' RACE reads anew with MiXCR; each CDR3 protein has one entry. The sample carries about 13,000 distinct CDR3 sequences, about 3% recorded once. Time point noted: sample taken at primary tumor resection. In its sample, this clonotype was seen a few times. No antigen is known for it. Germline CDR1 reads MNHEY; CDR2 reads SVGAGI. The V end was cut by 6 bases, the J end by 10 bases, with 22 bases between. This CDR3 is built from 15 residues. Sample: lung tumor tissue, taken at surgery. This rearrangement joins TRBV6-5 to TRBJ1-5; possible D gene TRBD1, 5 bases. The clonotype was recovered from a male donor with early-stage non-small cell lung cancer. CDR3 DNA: TGTGCCAGCAGGGATACAGTGAGGGGAAACAGCCCCCAGCATTTT. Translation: CASRDTVRGNSPQHF.